This T cell receptor (beta chain) was retrieved from a study of blood T cells in healthy people across ages. General study findings and limits: Researchers deemed the diversity estimates from one million T cells underestimates.

A second PCR, run for roughly 6 to 11 cycles, used a sample-barcoded 5' primer plus a J-beta primer mix. TCRdb processed the 5' RACE reads anew with MiXCR; each CDR3 protein has one entry. The data show about 900,000 distinct CDR3 sequences, around 49% seen once. The CDR3 has 15 residues. Unmatched junction bases numbered 6, after V lost 2 bases and J lost 6 bases. CDR1 MNHEY and CDR2 SMNVEV come from the germline V gene (reference sequence). Concerning this clonotype itself: As yet, its antigen is unknown.

The sequence was collected from a young man in good health. What was sequenced was blood. The chain uses TRBV27 and TRBJ2-1; the match to TRBD1 covers 8 bases. The CDR3 protein is CASSLGQGPGNEQFF. In DNA form, the CDR3 reads TGTGCCAGCAGTTTAGGACAGGGACCGGGCAATGAGCAGTTCTTC.